These 21 T cell receptor beta chains originate from one sample sequenced in a study of cytomegalovirus exposure and HLA in healthy donors. The PCR had 60 Vbeta and 13 Jbeta primers. Only in-frame clones appear in the TCRdb table, and some are missing; sequencing was by immunoSEQ multiplex PCR. Of about 170,000 clones listed, roughly 84% are singletons. The sample taken for sequencing was PBMCs. The receptors were sampled from a male donor in good health and CMV-seronegative.

The chain carries TRBV2 and TRBJ2-3, with a weak D call TRBD2 (6 bases). CDR1 and CDR2 from the germline V gene are SNHLY and FYNNEI. V was clipped by 8 bases and J by 9 bases, with 21 bases between them. The CDR3 covers 14 residues. For the CDR3, the DNA is TGTGCCAGCCGAACGGGAGCGACCCTTGACACGCAGTATTTT. It encodes CASRTGATLDTQYF.

V usage is TRBV4-1 and J usage is TRBJ1-2, with a weak D call TRBD1 (5 bases). V dropped 4 bases and J dropped 6 bases, with 12 bases sitting between them. Germline V gene data show CDR1 as MGHRA and CDR2 as YSYEKL. The CDR3 has 13 residues. CDR3: CASSPAGFDGYTF. CDR3 in DNA: TGCGCCAGCAGCCCCGCAGGGTTCGATGGCTACACCTTC.

Note on this clone: The identical CDR3 is also encoded by other nucleotide sequences in the sample. The rearrangement uses TRBV7-7 and TRBJ2-1, with 7 bases identical to TRBD2. CDR3 size: 17 residues. Unmatched junction bases numbered 13, after V lost 8 bases and J lost 0 bases. Looked up from germline, CDR1 is SSHAT and CDR2 is FNYEAQ (reference sequence). CDR3 DNA: TGTGCCAGCGCTAGCGGAGGGGCCACAAGCTCCTACAATGAGCAGTTCTTC. The encoded protein is CASASGGATSSYNEQFF.

This clone came up once. The genes are TRBV6-1 and TRBJ2-5; D perhaps matches TRBD1 (6 bases). Trimming took off 6 bases at V and 5 bases at J, with 19 bases between the two ends. The CDR3 is 15 residues long. CDR1 MNHNS and CDR2 SASEGT come from the germline V gene. The CDR3 spells CASRGRRGGRETQYF. The CDR3 DNA follows: TGTGCCAGCAGAGGCAGGAGAGGGGGTCGGGAGACCCAGTACTTC.

This sequence joins TRBV6-6 and TRBJ2-1; D remains ambiguous. There are 12 residues in the CDR3. Germline V gene sequence: CDR1 MNHNY, CDR2 SVGAGI (reference sequence). Trimming shortened V by 6 bases and J by 4 bases, and 7 bases separated the two germline ends. As DNA, the CDR3 is TGTGCCAGCAGCAACAGATACAATGAGCAGTTCTTC. As protein: CASSNRYNEQFF.

The chain has TRBV6-5 and TRBJ2-7, with 7 nucleotides matching TRBD1. The germline CDR1 and CDR2 sequences are MNHEY and SVGAGI. This CDR3 has 15 residues. Germline trimming cut 8 bases from V and 2 bases from J; bases unmatched to any gene: 12. CDR3 DNA sequence: TGTGCCAGCGGGGATGGGACAGAGCTGACCTACGAGCAGTACTTC. Its protein product is CASGDGTELTYEQYF.

The chain joins TRBV5-5 to TRBJ2-7; 9 bases agree with TRBD1. There are 15 residues in the CDR3. Per germline, CDR1 SGHKS and CDR2 YYEKEE (reference sequence). Unmatched junction bases numbered 6, after V lost 2 bases and J lost 3 bases. As DNA, the CDR3 is TGTGCCAGCAGCTTAGACGGACAGGGGCTCTACGAGCAGTACTTC. This gives the protein CASSLDGQGLYEQYF.

This clone occurred once. The chain has TRBV27 and TRBJ1-2; D remains unclear. The CDR3 is made up of 16 amino acids. Germline CDR1 reads MNHEY; CDR2 reads SMNVEV (reference sequence). V lost 5 bases and J lost 4, with 20 bases in between. CDR3 coding DNA: TGTGCCAGCAGTCCCCCCGGGGTTGGGATCCGCTATGGCTACACCTTC. Protein sequence: CASSPPGVGIRYGYTF.

The chain couples TRBV7-6 to TRBJ2-3; D ambiguous. The CDR3 loop spans 17 amino acids. CDR1 is SGHVS and CDR2 is FNYEAQ in the germline V gene. Trimming took 2 bases from V and 0 from J, leaving 15 bases between them. Written as DNA, the CDR3 is TGTGCCAGCAGCTTATCTACCCCTACAGCTAGCACAGATACGCAGTATTTT. It is translated as CASSLSTPTASTDTQYF.

This clone was seen just once. V and J are TRBV6-1 and TRBJ2-7; the D gene is possibly TRBD1 (6 bases). Between the trimmed V and J ends, which lost 5 bases and 0 bases, there was a span of 11 bases. This CDR3 region has 14 residues. Per the germline V gene, CDR1 is MNHNS and CDR2 is SASEGT. CDR3 amino acids: CASSKTGSSYEQYF. In nucleotides, the CDR3 is TGTGCCAGCAGTAAGACAGGAAGCTCCTACGAGCAGTACTTC.

This sequence joins TRBV19 and TRBJ2-3; tentative D call: TRBD1 (5 bases). Germline V gene data show CDR1 as LNHDA and CDR2 as SQIVND (reference sequence). Trimming took 7 bases from V and 5 from J, leaving 22 bases between them. CDR3 size: 16 residues. The CDR3 nucleotides read TGTGCCAGTACCGAAGCAGGGTATAGATCTGGAGATACGCAGTATTTT. Its translation: CASTEAGYRSGDTQYF.

This chain connects TRBV5-1 to TRBJ2-7; D possibly corresponds to TRBD2 (5 bases). Germline CDR1 is SGHRS and CDR2 is YFSETQ. V dropped 5 bases and J dropped 0 bases, with 12 bases sitting between them. This CDR3 is built from 14 residues. CDR3 DNA sequence: TGCGCCAGCAGGAGTAGCGTCAGCTCCTACGAGCAGTACTTC. This codes for CASRSSVSSYEQYF.

The V call is TRBV7-9, the J call TRBJ1-3, with no clear D. V was clipped by 1 base and J by 3 bases, with 4 bases between them. Germline V lookup: CDR1 SEHNR, CDR2 FQNEAQ (reference sequence). The CDR3 sequence is 13 residues long. The CDR3 DNA reads as TGTGCCAGCAGCTTAGAGAGTGGAAACACCATATATTTT. Protein: CASSLESGNTIYF.

V and J are TRBV15 and TRBJ2-1; TRBD2 matches at 9 bases. The V gene end was trimmed by 0 bases and the J gene end by 7 bases; junction bases not matched to a gene: 4. The germline V gene has CDR1 LNHNV and CDR2 YYDKDF (reference sequence). This CDR3 region has 15 residues. CDR3 bases: TGTGCCACCAGCAGAGATCGCCTAGCGGGGAATGAGCAGTTCTTC. Amino acid sequence: CATSRDRLAGNEQFF. Full variable domain (missing parts from reference TRBV15 and TRBJ2-1): DAMVIQNPRYQVTQFGKPVTLSCSQTLNHNVMYWYQQKSSQAPKLLFHYYDKDFNNEADTPDNFQSRRPNTSFCFLDIRSPGLGDTAMYLCATSRDRLAGNEQFFGPGTRLTVL.

The V and J genes are TRBV7-7 and TRBJ2-2; TRBD1 matches 10 bases. Unmatched junction bases numbered 10, after V lost 5 bases and J lost 4 bases. In germline, CDR1 is SSHAT, CDR2 FNYEAQ (reference sequence). CDR3 length equals 17 residues. CDR3 sequence reads: CASSPGKGQGPTGELFF. Written as DNA, the CDR3 is TGTGCCAGCAGCCCTGGGAAGGGACAGGGGCCCACCGGGGAGCTGTTTTTT.

The chain uses TRBV9 and TRBJ2-3, with TRBD2 matching over 9 bases. J gave up 0 bases and V 4 bases, and 9 bases lay outside the gene matches. The V gene's germline CDR1 is SGDLS and CDR2 YYNGEE. The CDR3 spans 17 residues. The CDR3, as DNA: TGTGCCAGCAGCCCCACGACCGGGACTAGCAGCACAGATACGCAGTATTTT. Its translation: CASSPTTGTSSTDTQYF.

This clone has a handful of counts. V and J are TRBV28 and TRBJ2-7; 9 bases align to TRBD1. The CDR3 length is 17 residues. V lost 5 bases to trimming and J lost 2 bases; unmatched junction nucleotides: 13. Per germline, CDR1 MDHEN and CDR2 SYDVKM. DNA of the CDR3: TGTGCCAGCAGTGAAGTCGCCGGGACAGGGATTCCCTACGAGCAGTACTTC. It translates to CASSEVAGTGIPYEQYF. Combining the CDR3 with reference TRBV28 and TRBJ2-7 gives the whole variable domain DVKVTQSSRYLVKRTGEKVFLECVQDMDHENMFWYRQDPGLGLRLIYFSYDVKMKEKGDIPEGYSVSREKKERFSLILESASTNQTSMYLCASSEVAGTGIPYEQYFGPGTRLTVT.

This clone was recorded once. This chain uses TRBV5-1 with TRBJ2-6; 8 bases align to TRBD1. This CDR3 spans 16 amino acids. Per the germline V gene, CDR1 is SGHRS and CDR2 is YFSETQ. Trimming took 2 bases from V and 0 from J; bases not matched to a gene: 1. The CDR3 sequence: CASSLTGGSGANVLTF. The CDR3 coding sequence is TGCGCCAGCAGCTTAACAGGGGGCTCTGGGGCCAACGTCCTGACTTTC.

This chain links TRBV28 with TRBJ2-5; 7 bases map to TRBD1. Losses at the gene ends were 6 bases for V and 2 bases for J; bases not matched to a gene: 9. The CDR3 consists of 15 residues. The V gene's germline CDR1 is MDHEN and CDR2 SYDVKM. The CDR3 region has the DNA TGTGCCAGCAGGCAATCCGCAGGGGGACAAGAGACCCAGTACTTC. Translating it yields CASRQSAGGQETQYF. Variable domain in full (rest from reference TRBV28 and TRBJ2-5): DVKVTQSSRYLVKRTGEKVFLECVQDMDHENMFWYRQDPGLGLRLIYFSYDVKMKEKGDIPEGYSVSREKKERFSLILESASTNQTSMYLCASRQSAGGQETQYFGPGTRLLVL.

This sequence joins TRBV7-2 and TRBJ1-2; D may be TRBD1 (5 bases). Trimming removed 3 bases at V and 3 bases at J, with 8 bases between. The germline V gene encodes CDR1 SGHTA and CDR2 FQGNSA. CDR3 length equals 13 residues. In DNA, the CDR3 is TGTGCCAGCAGCTTGGAGGGGCACTATGGCTACACCTTC. As protein: CASSLEGHYGYTF.

This rearrangement joins TRBV4-1 to TRBJ2-7; D perhaps matches TRBD2 (6 bases). Germline CDR1 and CDR2: MGHRA and YSYEKL. CDR3 length: 15 amino acids. The ends were cut back, 4 bases at V and 4 bases at J, with 17 bases in the middle. The chain's CDR3 is CASSPQEREIYEQYF. CDR3 DNA sequence: TGCGCCAGCAGCCCCCAAGAACGGGAGATTTACGAGCAGTACTTC.